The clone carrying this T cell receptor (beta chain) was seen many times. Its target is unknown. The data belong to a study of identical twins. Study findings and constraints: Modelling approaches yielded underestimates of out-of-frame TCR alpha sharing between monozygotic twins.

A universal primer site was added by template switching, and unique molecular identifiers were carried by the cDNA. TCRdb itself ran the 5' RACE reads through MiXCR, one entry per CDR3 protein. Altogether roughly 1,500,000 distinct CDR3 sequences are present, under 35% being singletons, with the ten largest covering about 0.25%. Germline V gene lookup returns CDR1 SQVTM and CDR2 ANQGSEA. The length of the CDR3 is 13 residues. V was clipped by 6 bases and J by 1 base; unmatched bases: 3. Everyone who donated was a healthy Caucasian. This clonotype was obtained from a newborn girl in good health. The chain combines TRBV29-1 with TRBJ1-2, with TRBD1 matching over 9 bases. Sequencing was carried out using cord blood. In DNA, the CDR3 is TGCAGCGTGACAGGGGGAGTTAACTATGGCTACACCTTC. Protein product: CSVTGGVNYGYTF.